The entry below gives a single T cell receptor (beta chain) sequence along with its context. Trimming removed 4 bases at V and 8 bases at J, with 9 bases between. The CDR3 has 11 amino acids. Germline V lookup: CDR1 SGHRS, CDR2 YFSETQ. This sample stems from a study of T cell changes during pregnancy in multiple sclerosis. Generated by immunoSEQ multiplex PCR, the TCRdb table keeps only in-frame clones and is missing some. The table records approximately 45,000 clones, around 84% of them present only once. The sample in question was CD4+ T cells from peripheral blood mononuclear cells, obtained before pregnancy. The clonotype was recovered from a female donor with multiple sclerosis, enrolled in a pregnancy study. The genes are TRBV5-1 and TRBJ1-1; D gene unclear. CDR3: CASSAQSEAFF. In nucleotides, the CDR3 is TGCGCCAGCAGCGCACAGTCGGAAGCTTTCTTT.